The clone carrying this T cell receptor (beta chain) has just one count. As originally analysed: By means of reference gene primer amplification, nucleated cell counts were estimated. Assay used: immunoSEQ multiplex PCR; TCRdb lists only in-frame clones, some missing. Clone size and V and J calls were adopted from that table, with D and trimming inferred from the DNA. The table records some 380,000 clones, roughly 90% of them present only once. This sample was included in a study of blood T cell repertoires in COVID-19. Study in general: Samples representing acute and convalescent COVID-19 were sourced from the United States, Italy and Spain. In each case, the material was cDNA or gDNA derived from T cells, B-cell-depleted T cells, or PBMCs.

The J segment lost 4 bases and the V segment lost 1 base, leaving 0 bases of the junction unmatched. This CDR3 comprises 15 residues. The germline CDR1 and CDR2 sequences are LGHDT and YNNKEL (reference sequence). The sample consisted of peripheral blood. The V call is TRBV3-1 (or the pseudogene TRBV3-2), the J call TRBJ2-7; 14 bases match TRBD2. This TCR was sampled from a man younger than 35 with active or convalescent COVID-19. CDR3 residues: CASSQGTSGGYEQYF. CDR3 nucleotide sequence: TGTGCCAGCAGCCAAGGGACTAGCGGGGGGTACGAGCAGTACTTC.